These 32 T cell receptor beta chains originate from one sample sequenced in a study of T cell repertoires in cytomegalovirus infection. In TCRdb, the reads were re-called with MiXCR into one record per CDR3 protein. The repertoire has some 440,000 distinct CDR3 sequences, approximately 31% of them found once; the top ten carry about an eighth. The source material was PBMCs. Receptors originate from a human donor in good health (CMV status not recorded). Some clones in this sample may be carry-over from other donors' samples.

In this sample, this clonotype turned up a few times. Here the CDR3 reads CSAPSDRVYGYTF. CDR3 sequence (DNA): TGCAGTGCCCCGTCGGACAGGGTCTATGGCTACACCTTC. The chain joins TRBV20-1 to TRBJ1-2; the match to TRBD1 covers 8 bases. This CDR3 is built from 13 residues. With V trimmed by 6 bases and J by 4 bases, 7 bases remained unmatched. Germline V gives CDR1 DFQATT, CDR2 SNEGSKA (reference sequence).

There are a few counts of this clonotype. The chain employs TRBV28 and TRBJ1-6; 7 bases align to TRBD1. V was pared by 2 bases and J by 8 bases, with 12 bases of the junction left unmatched. This CDR3 spans 17 amino acids. Germline lookup yields CDR1 MDHEN and CDR2 SYDVKM. For the CDR3, the DNA is TGTGCCAGCAGTTTAGGATGGGTGGGACAGTATGATTCACCCCTCCACTTT. Translation: CASSLGWVGQYDSPLHF. Looking up the rest from reference TRBV28 and TRBJ1-6 gives the full variable domain: DVKVTQSSRYLVKRTGEKVFLECVQDMDHENMFWYRQDPGLGLRLIYFSYDVKMKEKGDIPEGYSVSREKKERFSLILESASTNQTSMYLCASSLGWVGQYDSPLHFGNGTRLTVT.

This clonotype was detected many times. The V and J genes are TRBV7-2 and TRBJ1-2; 7 bases agree with TRBD1. Germline trimming cut 5 bases from V and 4 bases from J; bases unmatched to any gene: 7. CDR3 length: 14 residues. Germline assignment: CDR1 SGHTA and CDR2 FQGNSA. The chain's CDR3 is CASSPGTDLYGYTF. Here the CDR3 DNA reads TGTGCCAGCAGCCCAGGGACAGACCTCTATGGCTACACCTTC.

Remarks on this clonotype: A much larger clone sits a single nucleotide away, making a read error possible. This rearrangement joins TRBV7-2 to TRBJ1-1; D remains ambiguous. CDR1 and CDR2 from the germline V gene are SGHTA and FQGNSA. The CDR3 consists of 15 residues. The CDR3 loop reads CASSPNSLTNTEALF. CDR3 bases: TGTGCCAGCAGCCCGAACAGCCTTACGAACACTGAAGCTTTATTT.

In this sample, this clonotype turned up many times. V and J are TRBV7-2 and TRBJ2-7; weak D call: TRBD1 (6 bases). Germline V lookup: CDR1 SGHTA, CDR2 FQGNSA. The CDR3 sequence is 15 residues long. The V gene lost 2 bases and the J gene lost 2 bases, with 13 bases spanning the gap. The CDR3 loop reads CASSLRAGETYEQYF. The DNA for the CDR3 is TGTGCCAGCAGCTTAAGGGCAGGGGAAACCTACGAGCAGTACTTC.

On this clonotype: A much larger clone differs from this one at a single base, so this may be a read error. The chain links TRBV4-3 to TRBJ2-1, with 14 positions matching TRBD2. The CDR3 is 18 amino acids. The V gene end was trimmed by 6 bases and the J gene end by 6 bases; junction bases not matched to a gene: 13. CDR1 is LGHNA and CDR2 is YSLEER in the germline V gene. CDR3 protein: CASRREFGLAGGRNEQFF. Here the CDR3 DNA reads TGCGCCAGCAGACGCGAATTTGGACTAGCGGGGGGTCGCAATGAGCAGTTCTTC.

V is TRBV6-1 and J is TRBJ2-2; D not resolved. The V and J ends lost 6 bases and 7 bases respectively, with 9 bases between them. The CDR3 totals 12 residues. CDR1 and CDR2 from the germline V gene are MNHNS and SASEGT. The CDR3 region has the DNA TGTGCCAGCAGGAACCCGAGCGGGGAGCTGTTTTTT. Its protein is CASRNPSGELFF.

This clonotype was found a few times. The chain couples TRBV12-3 or TRBV12-4 to TRBJ1-1; 7 bases match TRBD1. CDR3 length equals 15 residues. V shed 6 bases, J shed 1 base, and the junction held 8 bases outside the gene matches. Here the CDR3 reads CASSNRGLGNTEAFF. CDR3 DNA sequence: TGTGCCAGCAGCAACAGGGGATTGGGGAACACTGAAGCTTTCTTT.

V gene TRBV7-6 combines with J gene TRBJ2-1; a weak D match, TRBD2 (6 bases). The germline V gene encodes CDR1 SGHVS and CDR2 FNYEAQ. V gave up 5 bases and J gave up 7 bases, with 21 bases separating them. This CDR3 region has 16 residues. The CDR3 here is CASSPQVGRQRNEQFF. The CDR3 region has the DNA TGTGCCAGCAGCCCCCAAGTGGGGAGGCAGAGGAATGAGCAGTTCTTC.

The V and J genes are TRBV19 and TRBJ1-5, with D tentatively TRBD1 (5 bases). The germline V gene has CDR1 LNHDA and CDR2 SQIVND (reference sequence). Trimming pared 4 bases from V and 6 bases from J, leaving 7 bases between. CDR3 length: 12 residues. The CDR3 here is CASSTGLQPQHF. The CDR3 DNA is TGTGCCAGTAGTACAGGGCTTCAGCCCCAGCATTTT.

This chain uses TRBV20-1 with TRBJ2-2, with D unresolved. The CDR3 is 13 residues long. Trimming removed 7 bases at V and 1 base at J, with 10 bases between. Germline V gene lookup returns CDR1 DFQATT and CDR2 SNEGSKA (reference sequence). The CDR3 spells CSVPEMNTGELFF. The CDR3 DNA reads TGCAGTGTTCCAGAGATGAACACCGGGGAGCTGTTTTTT.

The chain employs TRBV5-4 and TRBJ2-4, with 8 bases fitting TRBD1. CDR1 is SGHNT and CDR2 is YYREEE in the germline V gene (reference sequence). CDR3 length: 17 residues. V lost 0 bases to trimming and J lost 1 base; unmatched junction nucleotides: 6. CDR3: CASSLASGGMAKNIQYF. The CDR3 coding sequence is TGTGCCAGCAGCTTGGCGTCAGGGGGCATGGCCAAAAACATTCAGTACTTC.

This clonotype was counted only a few times. This chain links TRBV7-9 with TRBJ1-4; 9 positions agree with TRBD1. This CDR3 region has 15 residues. With 3 bases clipped from V and 4 bases from J, the junction kept 3 bases outside the gene matches. Germline values: CDR1 SEHNR, CDR2 FQNEAQ (reference sequence). The CDR3 bases are TGTGCCAGCAGCTTTGGACAGGGGAGTAATGAAAAACTGTTTTTT. Protein sequence: CASSFGQGSNEKLFF.

This clonotype was recorded a few times. The genes are TRBV10-3 and TRBJ1-1; a weak D match, TRBD1 (5 bases). V was clipped by 11 bases and J by 0 bases, with 19 bases between them. This CDR3 is 15 amino acids long. Germline assignment: CDR1 ENHRY and CDR2 SYGVKD. The CDR3 protein is CAALGDKGMNTEAFF. Written as DNA, the CDR3 is TGTGCCGCCCTTGGGGATAAGGGGATGAACACTGAAGCTTTCTTT.

The V call is TRBV6-6, the J call TRBJ1-1; 11 bases map to TRBD1. The V gene's germline CDR1 is MNHNY and CDR2 SVGAGI (reference sequence). Germline trimming cut 8 bases from V and 10 bases from J; bases unmatched to any gene: 6. The CDR3 totals 12 residues. The CDR3: CASGQGASVAFF. The CDR3 coding sequence is TGTGCCAGCGGACAGGGGGCAAGTGTAGCTTTCTTT.

V is TRBV19 and J is TRBJ1-6, with 7 bases fitting TRBD1. Germline values: CDR1 LNHDA, CDR2 SQIVND (reference sequence). This CDR3 comprises 19 residues. V shed 3 bases and J 0 bases; nucleotides not matched to a gene: 11. CDR3: CASSILYRGNSSYNSPLHF. In DNA form, the CDR3 reads TGTGCCAGTAGTATCCTTTACAGGGGAAATAGCTCCTATAATTCACCCCTCCACTTT.

V usage is TRBV7-6 and J usage is TRBJ1-5, with a tentative D call TRBD1 (6 bases). The CDR3 contains 17 residues. The germline CDR1 and CDR2 sequences are SGHVS and FNYEAQ. Between the trimmed V and J ends, which lost 1 base and 3 bases, there was a span of 16 bases. The chain's CDR3 is CASSLGTGMDTNQPQHF. As DNA, the CDR3 is TGTGCCAGCAGCTTAGGTACAGGGATGGATACCAATCAGCCCCAGCATTTT.

The rearrangement uses TRBV7-3 and TRBJ2-3; 7 nucleotides align to TRBD2. The length of the CDR3 is 13 residues. V lost 5 bases, J lost 7 bases, and 6 bases stayed unmatched. CDR1 is SGHTA, CDR2 FQGTGA, per germline. Here the CDR3 reads CASSLGGGNTQYF. The CDR3, as DNA: TGTGCCAGCAGCCTGGGGGGAGGGAATACGCAGTATTTT.

This clonotype was found a few times. The chain is built from TRBV7-2 and TRBJ2-2; 12 bases map to TRBD2. The CDR3 runs to 17 residues. CDR1 SGHTA and CDR2 FQGNSA come from the germline V gene. Losses at the gene ends were 1 base for V and 3 bases for J; bases not matched to a gene: 3. The CDR3 is CASSLETSGGYTGELFF. CDR3 nucleotides: TGTGCCAGCAGCTTAGAAACTAGCGGGGGGTACACCGGGGAGCTGTTTTTT. Full variable domain (outside the CDR3, taken from reference TRBV7-2 and TRBJ2-2): GAGVSQSPSNKVTEKGKDVELRCDPISGHTALYWYRQSLGQGLEFLIYFQGNSAPDKSGLPSDRFSAERTGGSVSTLTIQRTQQEDSAVYLCASSLETSGGYTGELFFGEGSRLTVL.

The gene calls are TRBV28 and TRBJ1-4; D call uncertain. The CDR3 runs 19 residues. With 4 bases removed from V and 0 bases from J, the gap between germline ends came to 21 bases. Looked up from germline, CDR1 is MDHEN and CDR2 is SYDVKM. The CDR3 DNA reads as TGTGCCAGCAGTTCCGCCCTGGCCAAAAAAGATGCAACTAATGAAAAACTGTTTTTT. Encoded protein: CASSSALAKKDATNEKLFF.

This clonotype was seen ten or more times. The rearrangement joins TRBV12-3 or TRBV12-4 to TRBJ2-6; 14 bases fit TRBD2. This CDR3 is built from 21 residues. The ends lost 7 bases at V and 3 bases at J; junction bases unmatched: 17. CDR3 sequence (DNA): TGTGCCAGCATCCAATCACCGGGACTAGCGGGGGATTTTAGTGGGGCCAACGTCCTGACTTTC. It is translated as CASIQSPGLAGDFSGANVLTF.

The chain joins TRBV28 to TRBJ2-7; the D is unclear. V lost 2 bases and J 0 bases, leaving 11 bases between the germline ends. Germline V lookup: CDR1 MDHEN, CDR2 SYDVKM. This CDR3 is built from 15 residues. DNA of the CDR3: TGTGCCAGCAGTTTAGCCGCTGGGTACTCCTACGAGCAGTACTTC. Translation gives CASSLAAGYSYEQYF.

This chain connects TRBV14 to TRBJ2-1; D is perhaps TRBD2 (6 bases). This CDR3 region has 16 residues. Germline CDR1 is SGHDN and CDR2 is FVKESK. Trimming removed 4 bases from V and 0 bases from J, with 13 bases in between. The CDR3 bases are TGTGCCAGCAGCCGGGAGTGGCGGGGCTCCTACAATGAGCAGTTCTTC. As protein: CASSREWRGSYNEQFF.

This chain links TRBV2 with TRBJ2-1; 15 nucleotides agree with TRBD2. The germline V gene encodes CDR1 SNHLY and CDR2 FYNNEI. CDR3 length: 18 residues. Losses at the gene ends were 5 bases for V and 2 bases for J; bases not matched to a gene: 7. The CDR3 DNA reads TGTGCCAGCAGTCCCGGGACTAGCGGGGGGTACCCCTACAATGAGCAGTTCTTC. The encoded protein is CASSPGTSGGYPYNEQFF.

This clonotype was observed at least ten times. This chain links TRBV7-2 with TRBJ2-3; TRBD2 matches at 8 bases. J gave up 2 bases and V 7 bases, and 11 bases lay outside the gene matches. This CDR3 comprises 16 residues. The germline V gene encodes CDR1 SGHTA and CDR2 FQGNSA. The CDR3 spells CASTPGSGVSTDTQYF. Written as DNA, the CDR3 is TGTGCCAGCACTCCAGGTAGCGGGGTTTCCACAGATACGCAGTATTTT.

The CDR3 is CASSLNRAYNEQFF. CDR3 DNA: TGTGCCAGCAGCTTGAATAGGGCCTACAATGAGCAGTTCTTC. V and J are TRBV5-6 and TRBJ2-1; D uncertain. Germline V lookup: CDR1 SGHDT, CDR2 YYEEEE. The germline V and J ends were trimmed by 1 base and 2 bases, with 7 bases remaining between them. CDR3 length equals 14 residues.

This clonotype was counted between two and nine times. The chain's CDR3 is CASSATGGTQYF. The DNA for the CDR3 is TGTGCCAGTAGCGCCACCGGGGGGACCCAGTACTTC. The chain is built from TRBV19 and TRBJ2-5; D might be TRBD2 (6 bases). The CDR3 runs 12 residues. The V gene's germline CDR1 is LNHDA and CDR2 SQIVND (reference sequence). The V end lost 6 bases, the J end lost 7 bases, and 12 bases lay between the germline ends.

In the case of this clonotype: A read error may be the cause here, since a much bigger clone is one base away. The rearrangement links TRBV7-9 to TRBJ2-5, with D perhaps matching TRBD1 or TRBD2 (5 bases each). The V and J ends lost 4 bases and 8 bases respectively, with 17 bases between them. Germline lookup yields CDR1 SEHNR and CDR2 FQNEAQ (reference sequence). CDR3 size: 14 residues. CDR3 loop: CASSSNNGADTQYF. As DNA, the CDR3 is TGTGCCAGCAGCTCAAATAACGGGGCAGATACCCAGTACTTC.

This clonotype has at least ten counts. The chain is built from TRBV7-2 and TRBJ1-1; D possibly corresponds to TRBD1 (6 bases). The CDR3 covers 14 residues. Germline lookup yields CDR1 SGHTA and CDR2 FQGNSA. The V end was cut by 5 bases, the J end by 10 bases, with 20 bases between. CDR3 loop: CASSATRGALRAFF. CDR3 sequence (DNA): TGTGCCAGCAGCGCGACCAGGGGTGCGCTGAGAGCTTTCTTT. Drawing the rest from reference TRBV7-2 and TRBJ1-1, the complete variable domain is GAGVSQSPSNKVTEKGKDVELRCDPISGHTALYWYRQSLGQGLEFLIYFQGNSAPDKSGLPSDRFSAERTGGSVSTLTIQRTQQEDSAVYLCASSATRGALRAFFGQGTRLTVV.

The chain links TRBV4-1 to TRBJ2-7; 9 nucleotides agree with TRBD1. Germline V gene lookup returns CDR1 MGHRA and CDR2 YSYEKL. Germline trimming cut 3 bases from V and 1 base from J; bases unmatched to any gene: 7. This CDR3 region has 16 residues. Here the CDR3 DNA reads TGCGCCAGCAGCCAGGTCGGGACAGGGCCATCCTACGAGCAGTACTTC. Translated: CASSQVGTGPSYEQYF.

In DNA, the CDR3 is TGTGCCACCAGCAGAGCTCGCGGCGCAGATACGCAGTATTTT. The encoded protein is CATSRARGADTQYF. The J gene is TRBJ2-3, the V gene TRBV15; the D is unclear. The CDR3 is 14 residues long. The germline V gene has CDR1 LNHNV and CDR2 YYDKDF (reference sequence). Trimming stripped 1 base from V and 4 bases from J, with 9 bases between.

V usage is TRBV12-3 or TRBV12-4 and J usage is TRBJ1-1; D gene uncertain. V was trimmed by 7 bases and J by 2 bases, leaving 8 bases between them. The CDR3 spans 12 residues. The CDR3 nucleotides read TGTGCCAGCACCAGACTAAACACTGAAGCTTTCTTT. It specifies CASTRLNTEAFF.